This T cell receptor (beta chain) derives from a study of OX40 agonist ivuxolimab in advanced cancers. Clones were read by immunoSEQ multiplex PCR, and TCRdb kept only the in-frame ones, dropping some. The sample has 70,000 or so clones; about 85% are singletons. This TCR was recovered from an adult with an advanced solid tumor such as melanoma, head and neck, liver or kidney cancer. Specimen: CD4+ or CD8+ T cells sorted from blood, collected in a trial of the OX40 agonist ivuxolimab.

The CDR3 is CASSETTGDYGYTF. The DNA for the CDR3 is TGTGCCAGCAGTGAAACGACTGGGGACTATGGCTACACCTTC. This chain connects TRBV6-1 to TRBJ1-2, with no clear D. Germline assignment: CDR1 MNHNS and CDR2 SASEGT. Trimming removed 2 bases at V and 3 bases at J, with 10 bases between. The CDR3 contains 14 residues.